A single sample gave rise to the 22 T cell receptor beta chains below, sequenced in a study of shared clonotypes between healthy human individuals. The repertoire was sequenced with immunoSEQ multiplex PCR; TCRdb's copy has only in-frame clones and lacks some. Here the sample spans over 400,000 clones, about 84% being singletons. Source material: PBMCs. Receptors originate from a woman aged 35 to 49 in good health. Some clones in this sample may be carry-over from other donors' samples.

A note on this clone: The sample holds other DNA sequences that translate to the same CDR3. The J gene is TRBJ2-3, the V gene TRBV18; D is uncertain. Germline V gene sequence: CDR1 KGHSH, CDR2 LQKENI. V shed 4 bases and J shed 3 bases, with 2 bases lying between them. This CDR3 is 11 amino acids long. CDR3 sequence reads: CASSRTDTQYF. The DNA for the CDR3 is TGTGCCAGCTCACGTACAGATACGCAGTATTTT.

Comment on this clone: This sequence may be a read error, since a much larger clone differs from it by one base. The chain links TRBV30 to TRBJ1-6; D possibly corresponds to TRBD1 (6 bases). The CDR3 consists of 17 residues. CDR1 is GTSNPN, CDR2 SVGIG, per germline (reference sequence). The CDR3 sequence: CVWRDRLGALYNSPLHF. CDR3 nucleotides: TGTGTCTGGAGGGACCGATTGGGGGCCCTCTATAATTCACCCCTCCACTTT. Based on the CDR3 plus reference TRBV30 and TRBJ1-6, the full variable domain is SQTIHQWPATLVQPVGSPLSLECTVEGTSNPNLYWYRQAAGRGLQLLFYSVGIGQISSEVPQNLSASRPQDRQFILSSKKLLLSDSGFYLCVWRDRLGALYNSPLHFGNGTRLTVT.

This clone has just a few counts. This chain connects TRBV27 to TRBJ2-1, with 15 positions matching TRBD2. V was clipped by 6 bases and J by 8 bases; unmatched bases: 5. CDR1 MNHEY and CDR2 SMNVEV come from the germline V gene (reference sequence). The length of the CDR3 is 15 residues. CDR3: CASRQGTSGRYEQFF. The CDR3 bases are TGTGCCAGCAGACAAGGGACTAGCGGGAGGTATGAGCAGTTCTTC.

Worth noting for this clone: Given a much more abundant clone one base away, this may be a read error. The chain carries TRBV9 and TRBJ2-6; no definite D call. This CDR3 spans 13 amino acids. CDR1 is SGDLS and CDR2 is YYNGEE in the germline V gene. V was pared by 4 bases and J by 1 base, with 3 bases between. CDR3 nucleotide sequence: TGTGCCAGCAGCCCATCTGGGGCCAACGTCCTGACTTTC. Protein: CASSPSGANVLTF.

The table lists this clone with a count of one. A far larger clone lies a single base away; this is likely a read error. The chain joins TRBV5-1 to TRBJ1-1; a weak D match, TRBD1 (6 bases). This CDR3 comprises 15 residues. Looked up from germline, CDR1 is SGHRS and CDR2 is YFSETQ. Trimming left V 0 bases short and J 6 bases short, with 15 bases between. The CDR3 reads CASSLDPGGRAEAFF. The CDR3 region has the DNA TGCGCCAGCAGCTTGGACCCCGGGGGGCGCGCTGAAGCTTTCTTT.

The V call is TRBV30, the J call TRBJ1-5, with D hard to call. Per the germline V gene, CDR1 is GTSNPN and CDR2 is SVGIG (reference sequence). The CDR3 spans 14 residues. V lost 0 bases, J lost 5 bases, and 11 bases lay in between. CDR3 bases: TGTGCCTGGAGTGTAGGTCGGGCCGATCAGCCCCAGCATTTT. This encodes CAWSVGRADQPQHF. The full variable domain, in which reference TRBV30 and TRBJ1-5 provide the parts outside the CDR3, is SQTIHQWPATLVQPVGSPLSLECTVEGTSNPNLYWYRQAAGRGLQLLFYSVGIGQISSEVPQNLSASRPQDRQFILSSKKLLLSDSGFYLCAWSVGRADQPQHFGDGTRLSIL.

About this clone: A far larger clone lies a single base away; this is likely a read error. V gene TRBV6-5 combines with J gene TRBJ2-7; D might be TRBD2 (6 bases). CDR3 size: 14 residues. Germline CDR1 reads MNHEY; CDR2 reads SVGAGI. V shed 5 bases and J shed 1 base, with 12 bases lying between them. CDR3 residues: CASSVAELSYEQYF. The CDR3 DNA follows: TGTGCCAGCAGTGTAGCGGAGCTATCCTACGAGCAGTACTTC.

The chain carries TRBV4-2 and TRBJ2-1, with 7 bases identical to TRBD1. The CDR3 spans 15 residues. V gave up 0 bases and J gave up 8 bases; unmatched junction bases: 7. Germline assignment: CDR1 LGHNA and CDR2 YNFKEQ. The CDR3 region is CASSQDRGTADEQFF. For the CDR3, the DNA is TGTGCCAGCAGCCAAGATAGAGGGACAGCCGATGAGCAGTTCTTC.

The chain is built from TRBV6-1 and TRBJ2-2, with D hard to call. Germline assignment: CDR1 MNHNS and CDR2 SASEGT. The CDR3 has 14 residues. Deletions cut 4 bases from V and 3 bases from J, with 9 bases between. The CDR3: CASSVGTDTGELFF. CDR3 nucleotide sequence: TGTGCCAGCAGTGTTGGTACTGACACCGGGGAGCTGTTTTTT.

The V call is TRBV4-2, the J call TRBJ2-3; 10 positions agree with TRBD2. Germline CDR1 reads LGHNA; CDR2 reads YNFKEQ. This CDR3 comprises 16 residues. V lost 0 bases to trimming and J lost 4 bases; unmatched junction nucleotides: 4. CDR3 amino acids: CASSQDQREGPDTQYF. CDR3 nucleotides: TGTGCCAGCAGCCAAGACCAGCGGGAGGGCCCAGATACGCAGTATTTT.

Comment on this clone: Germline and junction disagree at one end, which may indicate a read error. The chain's CDR3 is CAWSVLGTGELFF. The CDR3 bases are TGTGCCTGGAGTGTTTTGGGTACCGGTGAGCTGTTTTTT. This chain uses TRBV30 with TRBJ2-2; D not certain. The CDR3 contains 13 residues. Germline-derived CDR1 and CDR2 are GTSNPN and SVGIG (reference sequence).

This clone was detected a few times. The CDR3 loop is CASSWTSDSSYEQYF. The CDR3, as DNA: TGTGCCAGCAGTTGGACTAGCGACAGCTCCTACGAGCAGTACTTC. This chain links TRBV28 with TRBJ2-7; 9 bases align to TRBD2. J lost 0 bases, V lost 4 bases, and 4 bases had no gene match. CDR1 and CDR2 (germline): MDHEN, SYDVKM. The CDR3 covers 15 residues.

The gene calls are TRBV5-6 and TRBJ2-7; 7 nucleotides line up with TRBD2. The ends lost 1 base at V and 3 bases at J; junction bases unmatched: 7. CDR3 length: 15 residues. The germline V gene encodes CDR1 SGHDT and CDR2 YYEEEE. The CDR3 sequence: CASSLSGTKYYEQYF. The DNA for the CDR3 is TGTGCCAGCAGCTTGTCAGGGACTAAATACTACGAGCAGTACTTC.

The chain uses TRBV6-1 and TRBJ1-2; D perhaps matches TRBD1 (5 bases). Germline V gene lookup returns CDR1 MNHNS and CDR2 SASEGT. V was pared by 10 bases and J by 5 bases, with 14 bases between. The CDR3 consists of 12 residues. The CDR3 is CANGGSGYGYTF. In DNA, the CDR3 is TGTGCCAACGGGGGGAGTGGGTATGGCTACACCTTC.

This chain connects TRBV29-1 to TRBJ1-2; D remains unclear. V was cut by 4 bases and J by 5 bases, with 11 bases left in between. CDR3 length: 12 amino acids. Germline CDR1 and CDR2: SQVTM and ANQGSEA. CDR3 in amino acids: CSVGASEYGYTF. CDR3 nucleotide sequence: TGCAGCGTTGGGGCAAGCGAATATGGCTACACCTTC.

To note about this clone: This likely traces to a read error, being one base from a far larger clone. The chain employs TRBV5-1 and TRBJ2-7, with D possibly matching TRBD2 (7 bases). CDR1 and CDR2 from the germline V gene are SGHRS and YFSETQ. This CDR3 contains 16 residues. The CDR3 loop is CASSWGGKQGLYERYF. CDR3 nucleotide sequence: TGCGCCAGCAGCTGGGGGGGTAAACAGGGTCTCTACGAGCGGTACTTC.

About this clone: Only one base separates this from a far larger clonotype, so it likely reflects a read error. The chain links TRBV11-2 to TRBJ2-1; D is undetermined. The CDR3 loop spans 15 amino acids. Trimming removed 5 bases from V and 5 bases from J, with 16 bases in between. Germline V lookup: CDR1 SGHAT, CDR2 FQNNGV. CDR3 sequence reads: CASSPLKGMDNEQFF. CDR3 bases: TGTGCCAGCAGCCCTCTCAAGGGAATGGACAATGAGCAGTTCTTC.

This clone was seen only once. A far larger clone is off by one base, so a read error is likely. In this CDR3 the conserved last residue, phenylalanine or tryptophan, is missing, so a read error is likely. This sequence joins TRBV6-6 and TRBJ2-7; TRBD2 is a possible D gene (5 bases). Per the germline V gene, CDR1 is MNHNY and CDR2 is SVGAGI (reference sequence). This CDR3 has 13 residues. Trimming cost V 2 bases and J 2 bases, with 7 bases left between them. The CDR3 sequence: CASSYPGTYEQYL. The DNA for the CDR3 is TGTGCCAGCAGTTACCCGGGGACCTACGAGCAGTACTTA.

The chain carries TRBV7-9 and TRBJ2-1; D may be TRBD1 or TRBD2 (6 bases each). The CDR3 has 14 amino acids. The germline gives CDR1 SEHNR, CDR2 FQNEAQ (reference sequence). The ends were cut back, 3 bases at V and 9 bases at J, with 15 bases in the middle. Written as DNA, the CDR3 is TGTGCCAGCAGCTTCACAGGGACTTCTGGTGAGCAGTTCTTC. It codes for CASSFTGTSGEQFF.

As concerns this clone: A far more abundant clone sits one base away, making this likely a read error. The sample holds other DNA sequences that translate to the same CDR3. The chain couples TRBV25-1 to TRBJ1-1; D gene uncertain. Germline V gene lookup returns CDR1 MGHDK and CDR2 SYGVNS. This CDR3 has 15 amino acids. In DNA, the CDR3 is TGTGCCAGCAGTGAATGGAATCTGGGTTCCACTGAAGCCTTCTTT. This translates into CASSEWNLGSTEAFF.

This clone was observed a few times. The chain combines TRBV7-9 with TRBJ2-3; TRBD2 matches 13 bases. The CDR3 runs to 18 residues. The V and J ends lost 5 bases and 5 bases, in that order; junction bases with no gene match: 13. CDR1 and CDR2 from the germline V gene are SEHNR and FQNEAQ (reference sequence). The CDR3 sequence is CASSTTGLAGWGRDTQYF. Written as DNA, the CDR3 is TGTGCCAGCAGCACCACGGGACTAGCGGGATGGGGCAGAGATACGCAGTATTTT.

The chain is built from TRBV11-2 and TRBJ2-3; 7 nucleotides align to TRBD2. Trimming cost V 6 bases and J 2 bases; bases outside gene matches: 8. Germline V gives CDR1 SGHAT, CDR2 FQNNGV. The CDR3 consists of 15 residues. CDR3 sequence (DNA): TGTGCCAGCAGGGTCCCGGGACTAAACACAGATACGCAGTATTTT. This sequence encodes CASRVPGLNTDTQYF.